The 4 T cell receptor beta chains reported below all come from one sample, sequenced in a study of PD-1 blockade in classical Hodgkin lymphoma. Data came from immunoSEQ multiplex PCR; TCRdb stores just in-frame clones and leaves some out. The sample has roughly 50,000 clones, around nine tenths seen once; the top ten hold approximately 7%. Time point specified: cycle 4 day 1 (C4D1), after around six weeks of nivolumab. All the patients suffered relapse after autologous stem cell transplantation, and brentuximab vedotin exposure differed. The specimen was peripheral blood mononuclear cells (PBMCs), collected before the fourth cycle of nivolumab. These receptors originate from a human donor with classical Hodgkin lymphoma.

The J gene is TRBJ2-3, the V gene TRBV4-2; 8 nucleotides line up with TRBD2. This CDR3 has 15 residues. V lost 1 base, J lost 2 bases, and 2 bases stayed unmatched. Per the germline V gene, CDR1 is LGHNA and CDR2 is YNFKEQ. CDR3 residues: CASSQAGGPTDTQYF. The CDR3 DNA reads TGTGCCAGCAGCCAAGCGGGGGGGCCCACAGATACGCAGTATTTT.

CDR3 amino acids: CASSLGGSDSYNEQFF. Here the CDR3 DNA reads TGTGCCAGCAGCTTAGGCGGGAGCGACTCCTACAATGAGCAGTTCTTC. V usage is TRBV7-9 and J usage is TRBJ2-1, with TRBD2 matching 7 bases. Germline values: CDR1 SEHNR, CDR2 FQNEAQ (reference sequence). The V segment lost 1 base and the J segment 0 bases; nucleotides outside the gene matches: 3. The CDR3 contains 16 residues.

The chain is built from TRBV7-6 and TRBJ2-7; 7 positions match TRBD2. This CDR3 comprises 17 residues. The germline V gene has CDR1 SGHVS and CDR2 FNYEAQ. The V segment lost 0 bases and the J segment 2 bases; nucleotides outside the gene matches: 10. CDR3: CASSLASASGSTYEQYF. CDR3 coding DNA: TGTGCCAGCAGCTTAGCTTCGGCTAGCGGTAGCACCTACGAGCAGTACTTC.

CDR3 DNA sequence: TGTGCCAGCAAACGACAGGCTAGCCCTGGGGCCAACGTCCTGACTTTC. Residues: CASKRQASPGANVLTF. V and J are TRBV27 and TRBJ2-6; D is possibly TRBD1 (6 bases). Germline CDR1 and CDR2: MNHEY and SMNVEV (reference sequence). This CDR3 spans 16 amino acids. Trimming removed 7 bases from V and 2 bases from J, with 15 bases in between.